The sequence of this TCR beta chain was determined in a study of control samples from healthy donors and cancer patients. Clones were sequenced by immunoSEQ multiplex PCR, and TCRdb holds only the in-frame ones, with some missing. The repertoire holds 70,000 to 80,000 clones, over 75% seen once, with just under 4% in the top ten. Deletions cut 4 bases from V and 4 bases from J, with 14 bases between. Germline V lookup: CDR1 LGHDT, CDR2 YNNKEL (reference sequence). CDR3 length equals 15 residues. Sequencing was done on a sample of blood. This receptor was taken from a woman aged 45-65 years in good health. V and J are TRBV3-1 (or the pseudogene TRBV3-2) and TRBJ1-5, with TRBD1 as a possible D gene (6 bases). The CDR3 region is CASSRTGQPNQPQHF. CDR3 bases: TGTGCCAGCAGCCGGACGGGACAACCTAATCAGCCCCAGCATTTT.